This T cell receptor beta chain derives from a study of T cell responses to AZD1222 COVID-19 vaccine. A word on this clone: The antigen remains undetermined.

Assay: immunoSEQ multiplex PCR; the TCRdb copy retains only in-frame clones and omits some. Among just under 100,000 clones listed, about 88% were seen once. Regarding the study as a whole: With dominance at 160-218 and 743-854, vaccine-associated CD4 TCRs spanned spike. Epitopes outside B.1.351 and B.1.1.7 mutated regions reportedly drew nearly half of spike TCRs.

Per germline, CDR1 SGHRS and CDR2 YFSETQ. The CDR3 runs 13 residues. With V trimmed by 2 bases and J by 4 bases, 2 bases remained unmatched. Sequencing was performed on peripheral blood, taken on day 0 of AZD1222 vaccination. This clonotype was sampled from an adult in good health. The J gene is TRBJ2-5, the V gene TRBV5-1; TRBD1 matches 7 bases. CDR3 region: CASSFRTGETQYF. The CDR3 DNA sequence: TGCGCCAGCAGCTTTAGGACAGGAGAGACCCAGTACTTC.